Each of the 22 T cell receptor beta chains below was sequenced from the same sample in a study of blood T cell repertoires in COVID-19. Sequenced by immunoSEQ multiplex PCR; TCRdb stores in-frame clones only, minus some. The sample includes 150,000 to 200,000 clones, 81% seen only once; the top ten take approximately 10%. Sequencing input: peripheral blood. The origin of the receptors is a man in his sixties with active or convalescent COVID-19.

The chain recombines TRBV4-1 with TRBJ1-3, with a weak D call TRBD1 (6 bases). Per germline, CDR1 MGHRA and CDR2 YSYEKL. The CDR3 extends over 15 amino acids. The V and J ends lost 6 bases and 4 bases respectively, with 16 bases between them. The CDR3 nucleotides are TGCGCCAGCAGTCACGAACAGGGAACCGGAAACACCATATATTTT. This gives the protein CASSHEQGTGNTIYF.

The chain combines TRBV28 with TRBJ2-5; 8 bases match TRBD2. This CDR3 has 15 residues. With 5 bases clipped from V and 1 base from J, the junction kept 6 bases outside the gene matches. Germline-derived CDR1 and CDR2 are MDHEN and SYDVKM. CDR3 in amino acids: CASSPRLAGQETQYF. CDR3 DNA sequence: TGTGCCAGCAGTCCCCGGCTAGCGGGCCAAGAGACCCAGTACTTC.

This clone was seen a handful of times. CDR3 amino acids: CASSQSGRTSYEQYF. As DNA, the CDR3 is TGTGCCAGCAGCCAGAGCGGGAGGACGTCCTACGAGCAGTACTTC. The chain employs TRBV28 and TRBJ2-7; TRBD2 agrees at 9 bases. CDR3 length: 15 residues. The ends lost 6 bases at V and 1 base at J; junction bases unmatched: 7. CDR1 is MDHEN, CDR2 SYDVKM, per germline.

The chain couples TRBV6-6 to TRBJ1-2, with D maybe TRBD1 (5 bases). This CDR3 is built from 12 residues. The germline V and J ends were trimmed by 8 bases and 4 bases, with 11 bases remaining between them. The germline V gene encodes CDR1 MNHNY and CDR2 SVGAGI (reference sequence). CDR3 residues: CASGAGAYGYTF. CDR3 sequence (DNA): TGTGCCAGCGGGGCTGGGGCCTATGGCTACACCTTC.

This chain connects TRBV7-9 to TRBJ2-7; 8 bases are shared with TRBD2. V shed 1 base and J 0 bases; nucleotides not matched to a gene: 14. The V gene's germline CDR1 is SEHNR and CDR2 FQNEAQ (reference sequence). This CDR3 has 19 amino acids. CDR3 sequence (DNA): TGTGCCAGCAGCTTAGGGAGCGGGGGTACCCTTAGGGGCTCCTACGAGCAGTACTTC. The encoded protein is CASSLGSGGTLRGSYEQYF.

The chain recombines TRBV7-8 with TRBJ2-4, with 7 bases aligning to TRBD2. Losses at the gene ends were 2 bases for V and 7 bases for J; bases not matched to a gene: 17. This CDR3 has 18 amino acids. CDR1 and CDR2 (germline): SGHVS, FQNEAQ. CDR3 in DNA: TGTGCCAGCAGCTTAATTCAAGGGGCCACGAGCGGGGTCAACATTCAGTACTTC. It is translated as CASSLIQGATSGVNIQYF.

The CDR3 loop is CASSVSSGGADTQYF. CDR3 DNA sequence: TGTGCCAGCAGTGTATCGAGCGGGGGGGCAGATACGCAGTATTTT. The chain has TRBV2 and TRBJ2-3; TRBD2 matches at 10 bases. This CDR3 contains 15 residues. Germline assignment: CDR1 SNHLY and CDR2 FYNNEI. The V and J ends lost 4 bases and 4 bases, in that order; junction bases with no gene match: 5.

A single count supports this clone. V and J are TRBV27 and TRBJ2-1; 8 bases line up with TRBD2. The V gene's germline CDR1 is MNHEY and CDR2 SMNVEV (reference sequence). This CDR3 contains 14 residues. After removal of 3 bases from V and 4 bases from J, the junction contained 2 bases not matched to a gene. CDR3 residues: CASSLGLEYNEQFF. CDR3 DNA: TGTGCCAGCAGTTTGGGACTAGAGTACAATGAGCAGTTCTTC.

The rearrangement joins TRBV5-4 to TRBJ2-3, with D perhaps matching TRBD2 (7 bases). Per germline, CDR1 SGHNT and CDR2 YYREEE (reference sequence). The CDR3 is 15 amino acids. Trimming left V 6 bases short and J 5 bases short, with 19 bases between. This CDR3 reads CASTLGGPGKDTQYF. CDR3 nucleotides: TGTGCCAGCACCCTGGGGGGGCCTGGTAAAGATACGCAGTATTTT.

The CDR3 DNA sequence: TGTGCCAGCAGCTTCGCCTACAGGAACAATGAGCAGTTCTTC. Translated: CASSFAYRNNEQFF. The chain recombines TRBV7-6 with TRBJ2-1, with D possibly matching TRBD1 (5 bases). This CDR3 spans 14 amino acids. CDR1 SGHVS and CDR2 FNYEAQ come from the germline V gene. The V end was cut by 3 bases, the J end by 5 bases, with 11 bases between.

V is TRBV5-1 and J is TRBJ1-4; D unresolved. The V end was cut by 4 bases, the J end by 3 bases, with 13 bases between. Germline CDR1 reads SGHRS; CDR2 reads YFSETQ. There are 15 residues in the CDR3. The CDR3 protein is CASSNRRDSNEKLFF. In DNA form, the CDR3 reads TGCGCCAGCAGCAATAGGAGGGATTCTAATGAAAAACTGTTTTTT.

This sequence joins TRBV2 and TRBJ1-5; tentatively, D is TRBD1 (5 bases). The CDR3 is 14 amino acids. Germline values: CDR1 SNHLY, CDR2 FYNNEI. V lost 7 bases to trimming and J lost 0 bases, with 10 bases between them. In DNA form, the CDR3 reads TGTGCCAGCACCTTGACAGCTAGCAATCAGCCCCAGCATTTT. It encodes CASTLTASNQPQHF.

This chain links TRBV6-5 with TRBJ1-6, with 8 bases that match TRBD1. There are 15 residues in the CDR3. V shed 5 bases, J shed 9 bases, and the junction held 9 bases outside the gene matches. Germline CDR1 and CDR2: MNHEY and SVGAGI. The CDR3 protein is CASSPTGVLSSPLHF. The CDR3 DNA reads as TGTGCCAGCAGTCCGACAGGGGTTCTTTCTTCACCCCTCCACTTT.

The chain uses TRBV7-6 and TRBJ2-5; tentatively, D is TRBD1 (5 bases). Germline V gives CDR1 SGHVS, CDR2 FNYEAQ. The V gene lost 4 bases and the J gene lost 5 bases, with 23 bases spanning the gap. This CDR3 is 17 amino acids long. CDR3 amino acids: CASSYTRDSLGEETQYF. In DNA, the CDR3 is TGTGCCAGCAGCTATACCAGGGATTCCCTTGGCGAGGAGACCCAGTACTTC. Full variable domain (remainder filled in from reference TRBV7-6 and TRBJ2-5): GAGVSQSPRYKVTKRGQDVALRCDPISGHVSLYWYRQALGQGPEFLTYFNYEAQQDKSGLPNDRFSAERPEGSISTLTIQRTEQRDSAMYRCASSYTRDSLGEETQYFGPGTRLLVL.

CDR3 region: CASSSGQGATKGGYTF. The CDR3 DNA follows: TGTGCCAGCAGTTCGGGACAGGGGGCCACTAAGGGTGGCTACACCTTC. The chain is built from TRBV28 and TRBJ1-2; 12 bases fit TRBD1. Germline V lookup: CDR1 MDHEN, CDR2 SYDVKM. Germline trimming cut 4 bases from V and 7 bases from J; bases unmatched to any gene: 10. The CDR3 contains 16 residues.

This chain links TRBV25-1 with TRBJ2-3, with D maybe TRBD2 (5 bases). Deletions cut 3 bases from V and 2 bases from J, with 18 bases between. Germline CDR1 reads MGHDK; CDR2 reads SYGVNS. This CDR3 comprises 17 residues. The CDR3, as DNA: TGTGCCAGCAGTGAGGGATTGGCTAGCTCCCTCACAGATACGCAGTATTTT. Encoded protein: CASSEGLASSLTDTQYF.

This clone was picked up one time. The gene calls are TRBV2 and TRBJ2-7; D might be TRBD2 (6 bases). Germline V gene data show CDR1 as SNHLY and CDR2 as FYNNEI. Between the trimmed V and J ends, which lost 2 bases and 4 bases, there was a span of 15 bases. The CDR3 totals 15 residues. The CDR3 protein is CASSERRGPVYEQYF. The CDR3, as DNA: TGTGCCAGCAGTGAAAGGAGGGGACCGGTGTACGAGCAGTACTTC.

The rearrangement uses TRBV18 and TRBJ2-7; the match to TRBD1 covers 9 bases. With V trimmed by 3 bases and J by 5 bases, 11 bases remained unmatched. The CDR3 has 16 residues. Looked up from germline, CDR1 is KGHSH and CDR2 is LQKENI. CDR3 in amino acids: CASSPAPGQGKNEQYF. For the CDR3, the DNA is TGTGCCAGCTCACCGGCCCCGGGACAGGGCAAGAACGAGCAGTACTTC.

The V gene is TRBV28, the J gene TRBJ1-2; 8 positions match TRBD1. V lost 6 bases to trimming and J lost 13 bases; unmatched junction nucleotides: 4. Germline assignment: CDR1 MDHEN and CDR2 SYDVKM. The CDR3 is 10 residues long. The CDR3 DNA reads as TGTGCCAGCAGCGGACAGGGTCCCACCTTC. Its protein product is CASSGQGPTF.

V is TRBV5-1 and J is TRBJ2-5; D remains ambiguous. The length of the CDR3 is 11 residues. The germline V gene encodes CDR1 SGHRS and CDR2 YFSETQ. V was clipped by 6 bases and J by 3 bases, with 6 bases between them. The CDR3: CASKSEETQYF. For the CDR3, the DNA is TGCGCCAGCAAATCTGAAGAGACCCAGTACTTC.

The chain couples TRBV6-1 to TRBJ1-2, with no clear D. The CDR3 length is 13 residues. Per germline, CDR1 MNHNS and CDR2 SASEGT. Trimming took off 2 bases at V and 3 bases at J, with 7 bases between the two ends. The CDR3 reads CASSEQVDYGYTF. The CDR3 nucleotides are TGTGCCAGCAGTGAACAGGTGGACTATGGCTACACCTTC.

The CDR3 here is CASNLRDGAREQFF. DNA of the CDR3: TGTGCCAGCAACCTGCGGGACGGGGCTAGGGAGCAGTTCTTC. The chain joins TRBV3-1 (or the pseudogene TRBV3-2) to TRBJ2-1, with D possibly being TRBD2 (6 bases). CDR3 length: 14 amino acids. From germline, CDR1 is LGHDT and CDR2 YNNKEL (reference sequence). The V gene lost 7 bases and the J gene lost 10 bases, with 20 bases spanning the gap.